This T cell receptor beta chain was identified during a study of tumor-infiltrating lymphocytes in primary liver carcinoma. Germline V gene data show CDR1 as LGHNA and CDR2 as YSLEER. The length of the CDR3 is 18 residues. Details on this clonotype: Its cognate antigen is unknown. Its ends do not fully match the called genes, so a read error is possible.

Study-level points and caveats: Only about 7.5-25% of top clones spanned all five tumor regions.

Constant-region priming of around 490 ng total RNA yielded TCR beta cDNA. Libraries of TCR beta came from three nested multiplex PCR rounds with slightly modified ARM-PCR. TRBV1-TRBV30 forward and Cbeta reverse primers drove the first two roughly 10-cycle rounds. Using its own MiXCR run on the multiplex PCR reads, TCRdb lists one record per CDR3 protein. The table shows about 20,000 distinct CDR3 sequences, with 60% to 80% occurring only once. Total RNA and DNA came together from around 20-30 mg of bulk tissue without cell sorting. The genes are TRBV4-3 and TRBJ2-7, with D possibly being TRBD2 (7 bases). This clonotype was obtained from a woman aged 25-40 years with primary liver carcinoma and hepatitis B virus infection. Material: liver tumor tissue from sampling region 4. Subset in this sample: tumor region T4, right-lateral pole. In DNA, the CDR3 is TGCGCTAGCAGCCAAGCTGTGAGGGGGGGTTACATTAGCTACGAGCAGTACTTC. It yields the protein CASSQAVRGGYISYEQYF.